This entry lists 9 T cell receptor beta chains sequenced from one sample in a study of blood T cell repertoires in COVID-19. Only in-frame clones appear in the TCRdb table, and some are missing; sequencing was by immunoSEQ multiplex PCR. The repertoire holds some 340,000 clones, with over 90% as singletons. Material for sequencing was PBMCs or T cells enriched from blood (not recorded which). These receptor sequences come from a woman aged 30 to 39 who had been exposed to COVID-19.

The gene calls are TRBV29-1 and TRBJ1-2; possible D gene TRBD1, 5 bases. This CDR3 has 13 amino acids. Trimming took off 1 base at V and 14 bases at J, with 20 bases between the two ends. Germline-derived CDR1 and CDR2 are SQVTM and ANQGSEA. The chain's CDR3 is CSVEAGYRRIRTF. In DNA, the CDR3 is TGCAGCGTTGAAGCTGGGTACAGGCGAATTAGGACCTTC. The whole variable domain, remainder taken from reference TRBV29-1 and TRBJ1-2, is SAVISQKPSRDICQRGTSLTIQCQVDSQVTMMFWYRQQPGQSLTLIATANQGSEATYESGFVIDKFPISRPNLTFSTLTVSNMSPEDSSIYLCSVEAGYRRIRTFGSGTRLTVV.

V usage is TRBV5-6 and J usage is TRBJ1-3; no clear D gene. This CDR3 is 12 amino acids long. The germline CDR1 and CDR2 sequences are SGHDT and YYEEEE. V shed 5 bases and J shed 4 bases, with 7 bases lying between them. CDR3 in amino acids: CASSLGGNTIYF. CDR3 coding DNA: TGTGCCAGCAGTCTAGGCGGAAACACCATATATTTT.

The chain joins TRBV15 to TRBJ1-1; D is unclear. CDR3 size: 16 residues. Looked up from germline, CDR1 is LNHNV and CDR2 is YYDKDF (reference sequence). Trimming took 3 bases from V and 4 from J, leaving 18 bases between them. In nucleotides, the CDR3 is TGTGCCACCAGCAGTCCGAGTCGACCAGGAGGCACTGAAGCTTTCTTT. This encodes CATSSPSRPGGTEAFF. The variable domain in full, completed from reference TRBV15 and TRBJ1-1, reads DAMVIQNPRYQVTQFGKPVTLSCSQTLNHNVMYWYQQKSSQAPKLLFHYYDKDFNNEADTPDNFQSRRPNTSFCFLDIRSPGLGDTAMYLCATSSPSRPGGTEAFFGQGTRLTVV.

In DNA form, the CDR3 reads TGTGCCAGCAGCCCCCTCGTGGGGGCGGAGACCCAGTACTTC. Its protein product is CASSPLVGAETQYF. The chain combines TRBV3-1 (or the pseudogene TRBV3-2) with TRBJ2-5, with D tentatively TRBD1 (6 bases). The V and J ends lost 4 bases and 5 bases respectively, with 14 bases between them. The CDR3 is made up of 14 amino acids. Germline CDR1 is LGHDT and CDR2 is YNNKEL (reference sequence).

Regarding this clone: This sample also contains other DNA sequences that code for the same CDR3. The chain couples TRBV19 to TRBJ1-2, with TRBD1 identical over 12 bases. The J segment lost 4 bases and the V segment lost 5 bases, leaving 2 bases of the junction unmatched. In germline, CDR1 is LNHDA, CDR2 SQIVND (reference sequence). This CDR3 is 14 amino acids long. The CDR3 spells CASSPGQGAYGYTF. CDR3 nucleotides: TGTGCCAGTAGTCCGGGACAGGGGGCCTATGGCTACACCTTC.

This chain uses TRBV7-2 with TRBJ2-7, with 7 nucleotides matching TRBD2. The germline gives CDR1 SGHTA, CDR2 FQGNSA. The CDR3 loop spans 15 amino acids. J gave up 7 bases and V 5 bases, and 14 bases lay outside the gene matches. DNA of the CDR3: TGTGCCAGCAGCCCCCAAACTGGCGGGGGAGGAGAGCAGTACTTC. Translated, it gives CASSPQTGGGGEQYF.

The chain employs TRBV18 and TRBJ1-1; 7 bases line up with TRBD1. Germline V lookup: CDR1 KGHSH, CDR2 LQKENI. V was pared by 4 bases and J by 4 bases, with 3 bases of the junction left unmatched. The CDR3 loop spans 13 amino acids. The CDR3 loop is CASSLDRVTEAFF. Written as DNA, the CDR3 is TGTGCCAGCTCACTAGACAGGGTCACTGAAGCTTTCTTT.

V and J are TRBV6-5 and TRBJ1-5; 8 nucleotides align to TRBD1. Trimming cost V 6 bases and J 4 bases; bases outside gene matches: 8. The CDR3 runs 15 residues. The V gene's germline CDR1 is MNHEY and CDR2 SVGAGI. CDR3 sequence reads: CASRTGQGRNQPQHF. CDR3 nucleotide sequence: TGTGCCAGCAGGACTGGACAGGGCAGGAATCAGCCCCAGCATTTT.

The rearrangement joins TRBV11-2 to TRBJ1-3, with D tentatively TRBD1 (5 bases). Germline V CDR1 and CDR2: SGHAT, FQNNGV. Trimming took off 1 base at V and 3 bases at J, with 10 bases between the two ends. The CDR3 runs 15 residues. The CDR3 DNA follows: TGTGCCAGCAGCTTAGCCAGGGTAAATGGAAACACCATATATTTT. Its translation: CASSLARVNGNTIYF.